One and the same sample provided the 15 T cell receptor beta chains below, sequenced in a study of response to subunit inactivated influenza vaccine. TCRdb ran MiXCR on the RT-PCR reads and lists one entry per CDR3 protein. The data hold hundreds of thousands of distinct CDR3 sequences, with around 25% observed a single time. The sequenced sample was CD4+ T cells sorted from PBMCs, obtained 5 days after vaccination. The receptors here all came from a man aged 50 to 60 who received an inactivated influenza vaccine.

This sequence joins TRBV20-1 and TRBJ1-2; 9 bases agree with TRBD1. V shed 5 bases, J shed 4 bases, and the junction held 8 bases outside the gene matches. The CDR3 loop spans 14 amino acids. Germline values: CDR1 DFQATT, CDR2 SNEGSKA (reference sequence). CDR3: CSAFLGTGFYGYTF. DNA of the CDR3: TGCAGTGCTTTCCTCGGGACAGGGTTCTATGGCTACACCTTC.

V is TRBV5-1 and J is TRBJ2-1, with D possibly being TRBD1 or TRBD2 (6 bases each). V was clipped by 4 bases and J by 5 bases, with 10 bases between them. Germline values: CDR1 SGHRS, CDR2 YFSETQ. This CDR3 has 13 residues. DNA of the CDR3: TGCGCCAGCAGCGGAGGGGGAGACAATGAGCAGTTCTTC. It yields the protein CASSGGGDNEQFF.

The chain is built from TRBV27 and TRBJ2-7, with 8 bases identical to TRBD2. J gave up 0 bases and V 2 bases, and 3 bases lay outside the gene matches. From germline, CDR1 is MNHEY and CDR2 SMNVEV (reference sequence). There are 15 residues in the CDR3. The CDR3 sequence is CASSLRAGASYEQYF. CDR3 bases: TGTGCCAGCAGTTTACGAGCGGGGGCCTCCTACGAGCAGTACTTC.

The chain recombines TRBV20-1 with TRBJ1-5; 11 nucleotides match TRBD1. CDR1 is DFQATT, CDR2 SNEGSKA, per germline (reference sequence). The CDR3 has 15 amino acids. V was clipped by 3 bases and J by 6 bases; unmatched bases: 7. Here the CDR3 reads CSASGGQGASQPQHF. The CDR3 region has the DNA TGCAGTGCTAGTGGCGGACAGGGGGCGAGTCAGCCCCAGCATTTT.

This clonotype was seen a few times. The chain links TRBV18 to TRBJ2-5, with D possibly being TRBD1 (5 bases). This CDR3 has 14 amino acids. V was clipped by 2 bases and J by 5 bases, with 12 bases between them. Germline V gene lookup returns CDR1 KGHSH and CDR2 LQKENI. For the CDR3, the DNA is TGTGCCAGCTCACCAACCCCAGGGAAGGAGACCCAGTACTTC. It translates to CASSPTPGKETQYF.

This clonotype has ten or more counts. The J gene is TRBJ2-7, the V gene TRBV12-3 or TRBV12-4, with 13 bases that match TRBD2. The CDR3 runs 17 residues. V lost 5 bases, J lost 2 bases, and 9 bases stayed unmatched. The CDR3: CASSPLYGTSGAYEQYF. In DNA form, the CDR3 reads TGTGCCAGCAGTCCTTTATACGGGACTAGCGGGGCCTACGAGCAGTACTTC.

The chain carries TRBV7-9 and TRBJ2-1; 12 bases are a match to TRBD2. The CDR3 spans 15 residues. V shed 5 bases, J shed 6 bases, and the junction held 5 bases outside the gene matches. The germline V gene has CDR1 SEHNR and CDR2 FQNEAQ (reference sequence). The CDR3 loop reads CASSVPGLAGNEQFF. In nucleotides, the CDR3 is TGTGCCAGCAGCGTCCCGGGACTAGCGGGCAATGAGCAGTTCTTC.

CDR3 protein: CASSLVLGVGSGANVLTF. The CDR3 nucleotides are TGTGCCAGCAGCTTAGTTCTGGGGGTAGGCTCTGGGGCCAACGTCCTGACTTTC. The chain carries TRBV11-1 and TRBJ2-6; D tentatively fits TRBD1 or TRBD2 (5 bases each). Germline CDR1 SGHAT, CDR2 FQDESV (reference sequence). This CDR3 has 18 residues. V was clipped by 1 base and J by 0 bases, with 13 bases between them. Using reference TRBV11-1 and TRBJ2-6 for the parts outside the CDR3, the full variable domain is EAEVAQSPRYKITEKSQAVAFWCDPISGHATLYWYRQILGQGPELLVQFQDESVVDDSQLPKDRFSAERLKGVDSTLKIQPAELGDSAMYLCASSLVLGVGSGANVLTFGAGSRLTVL.

The chain uses TRBV6-5 and TRBJ2-2; D call uncertain. This CDR3 is built from 15 residues. The germline V and J ends were trimmed by 4 bases and 0 bases, with 9 bases remaining between them. Germline loops: CDR1 MNHEY, CDR2 SVGAGI. The CDR3 here is CASSFSRTNTGELFF. In nucleotides, the CDR3 is TGTGCCAGCAGTTTTTCCCGCACGAACACCGGGGAGCTGTTTTTT.

This chain connects TRBV20-1 to TRBJ1-2; possibly TRBD1 for D (6 bases). V was shortened by 6 bases and J by 2 bases, with 13 bases between the two germline ends. Germline V gene sequence: CDR1 DFQATT, CDR2 SNEGSKA (reference sequence). This CDR3 spans 13 amino acids. The CDR3 DNA reads TGCAGTGCAAAACCAGGGGCAAACTATGGCTACACCTTC. Residues: CSAKPGANYGYTF.

V and J are TRBV7-9 and TRBJ2-2; D possibly corresponds to TRBD2 (6 bases). Germline V gene data show CDR1 as SEHNR and CDR2 as FQNEAQ (reference sequence). Trimming stripped 2 bases from V and 3 bases from J, with 13 bases between. This CDR3 has 16 amino acids. Here the CDR3 DNA reads TGTGCCAGCAGCTTACCGGGGGTGCGGGACACCGGGGAGCTGTTTTTT. This translates into CASSLPGVRDTGELFF.

The table lists this clonotype with a few counts. The chain couples TRBV21-1 to TRBJ2-7; the table names TRBD1, a call not compared with the DNA. TRBV21-1 is a documented pseudogene. The CDR3 covers 18 residues. The DNA of the CDR3 is TGTGCCAGCAGCTCGCTCCTCCGGGACCCAACGCTTATCTACGAGCAGTACTTC. Its translation: CASSSLLRDPTLIYEQYF.

The V gene is TRBV24-1, the J gene TRBJ2-6; D perhaps matches TRBD1 (7 bases). This CDR3 has 15 residues. V was pared by 9 bases and J by 2 bases, with 13 bases between. CDR1 and CDR2 (germline): KGHDR, SFDVKD. The DNA of the CDR3 is TGTGCCACCGGAGGGGGCTCAACTGGGGCCAACGTCCTGACTTTC. This translates into CATGGGSTGANVLTF.

This clonotype was picked up one time. CDR3 amino acids: CATSDTWGAPNSGANVLTF. The CDR3 DNA sequence: TGTGCCACCAGTGATACTTGGGGGGCCCCCAACTCTGGGGCCAACGTCCTGACTTTC. The chain combines TRBV24-1 with TRBJ2-6; D is tentatively TRBD1 or TRBD2 (6 bases each). Germline CDR1 is KGHDR and CDR2 is SFDVKD. V was shortened by 3 bases and J by 0 bases, with 17 bases between the two germline ends. The CDR3 has 19 residues.

This clonotype was seen repeatedly, ten times or more. Here the CDR3 DNA reads TGCGCCAGCAGCTTGGAGCGGGCAACGGGAGGCTACACCTTC. Residues: CASSLERATGGYTF. This chain connects TRBV5-1 to TRBJ1-2; no clear D. Between the trimmed V and J ends, which lost 0 bases and 8 bases, there was a span of 14 bases. CDR1 SGHRS and CDR2 YFSETQ come from the germline V gene. The CDR3 sequence is 14 residues long.